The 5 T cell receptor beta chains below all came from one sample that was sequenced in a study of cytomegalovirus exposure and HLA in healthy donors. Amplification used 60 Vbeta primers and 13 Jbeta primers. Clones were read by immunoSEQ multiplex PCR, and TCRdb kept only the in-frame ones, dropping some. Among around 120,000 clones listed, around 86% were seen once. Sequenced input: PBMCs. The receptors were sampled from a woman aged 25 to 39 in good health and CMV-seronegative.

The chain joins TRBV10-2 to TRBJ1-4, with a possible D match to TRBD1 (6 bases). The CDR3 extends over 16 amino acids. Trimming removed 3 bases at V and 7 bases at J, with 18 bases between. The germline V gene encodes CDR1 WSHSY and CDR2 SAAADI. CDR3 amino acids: CASSDHRESLVEKLFF. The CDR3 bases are TGCGCCAGCAGTGACCACAGGGAATCCCTAGTTGAAAAACTGTTTTTT.

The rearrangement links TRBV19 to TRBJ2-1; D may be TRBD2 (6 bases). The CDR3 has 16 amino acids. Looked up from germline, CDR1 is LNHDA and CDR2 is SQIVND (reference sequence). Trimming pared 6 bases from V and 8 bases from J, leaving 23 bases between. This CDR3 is CASSAGPAGYWDEQFF. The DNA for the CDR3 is TGTGCCAGTAGCGCCGGACCGGCGGGATATTGGGATGAGCAGTTCTTC.

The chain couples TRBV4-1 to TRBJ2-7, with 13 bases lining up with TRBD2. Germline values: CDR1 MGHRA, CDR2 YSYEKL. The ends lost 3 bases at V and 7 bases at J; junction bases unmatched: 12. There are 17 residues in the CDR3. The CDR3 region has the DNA TGCGCCAGCAGCCATCCCGAACCGGGACTAGCGGGATGGGAGCAGTACTTC. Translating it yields CASSHPEPGLAGWEQYF.

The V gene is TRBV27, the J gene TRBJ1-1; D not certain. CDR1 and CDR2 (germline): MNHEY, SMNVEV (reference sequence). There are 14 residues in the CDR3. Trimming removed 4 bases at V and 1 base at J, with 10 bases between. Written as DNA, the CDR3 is TGTGCCAGCAGTTCCACCTCCGGGAACACTGAAGCTTTCTTT. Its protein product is CASSSTSGNTEAFF.

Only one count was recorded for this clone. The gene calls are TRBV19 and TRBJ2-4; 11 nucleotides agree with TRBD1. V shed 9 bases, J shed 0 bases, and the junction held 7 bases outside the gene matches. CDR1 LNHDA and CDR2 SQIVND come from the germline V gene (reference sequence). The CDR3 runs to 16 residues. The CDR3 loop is CASRQGQGVAKNIQYF. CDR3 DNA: TGTGCCAGCCGCCAGGGACAGGGGGTAGCCAAAAACATTCAGTACTTC.